The entry below describes one T cell receptor (beta chain). The sample originates from a study of shared clonotypes between healthy human individuals. CD8 cells classed as naive were CD45RO-negative and positively selected for CCR7, excluding terminally differentiated effector memory CD45RA+ cells. Recent vaccinations or acute infections were absent in the healthy HIV-negative adult donors. Clones were read by immunoSEQ multiplex PCR, and TCRdb kept only the in-frame ones, dropping some. This sample yields over 800,000 clones, of which about 92% are seen a single time; more than 20% belongs to the top ten. V lost 6 bases to trimming and J lost 3 bases; unmatched junction nucleotides: 11. This CDR3 contains 17 residues. Germline V gene data show CDR1 as LNHDA and CDR2 as SQIVND (reference sequence).

The receptor was isolated from a man in his thirties or forties in good health. The sequencing sample was made of naive CD8+ T cells sorted from blood. V usage is TRBV19 and J usage is TRBJ2-3; TRBD2 aligns across 11 bases. The CDR3 sequence: CASRVGTSGWETDTQYF. The DNA of the CDR3 is TGTGCCAGTAGAGTTGGGACTAGCGGATGGGAGACAGATACGCAGTATTTT.